This TCR beta chain came from a study of T cell responses to AZD1222 COVID-19 vaccine. Study-wide findings and caveats: Repertoires were collected only later (after the peak T cell response had occurred). Spike as a whole was targeted by vaccine-associated CD4 TCRs, dominant at 160-218 and 743-854. A reported finding is that nearly half of spike-specific TCRs target unmutated variant regions.

TCRdb keeps only in-frame clones here, not all; method: immunoSEQ multiplex PCR. The data contain some 140,000 clones, around nine tenths of them singletons. There are a few counts of this clone. What it recognizes is unknown. With 7 bases clipped from V and 1 base from J, the junction kept 6 bases outside the gene matches. CDR3 size: 16 residues. Per the germline V gene, CDR1 is LGHDT and CDR2 is YNNKEL (reference sequence). The TCR comes from an adult in good health. Sample: peripheral blood, taken on day 0 of AZD1222 vaccination. The rearrangement uses TRBV3-1 (or the pseudogene TRBV3-2) and TRBJ2-5; 13 nucleotides line up with TRBD2. CDR3 sequence: CASNTGLAGPQETQYF. The CDR3, as DNA: TGTGCCAGCAACACGGGACTAGCGGGACCCCAAGAGACCCAGTACTTC.